Below are 18 T cell receptor beta chains sequenced from a single sample in a study of T-cell memory formation after mild COVID-19. TCRdb fed the 5' RACE reads into MiXCR, producing one record per CDR3 protein. The sample consists of tens of thousands of distinct CDR3 sequences, around 13% of them appearing once. Sequences were obtained from PBMCs or a T cell subset sorted from them (not recorded which). The source of these receptors is an adult woman who had mild COVID-19 (a few samples of this study predate the infection). Cell type and time point are not known.

This clonotype was recorded a few times. The chain couples TRBV13 to TRBJ2-7, with TRBD2 as a possible D gene (6 bases). V was trimmed by 5 bases and J by 0 bases, leaving 14 bases between them. Germline V gene sequence: CDR1 PRHDT, CDR2 FYEKMQ (reference sequence). This CDR3 has 15 residues. The CDR3 protein is CASSAILTSSYEQYF. The CDR3 nucleotides read TGTGCCAGCAGCGCGATTCTGACTAGCTCCTACGAGCAGTACTTC.

The chain recombines TRBV10-3 with TRBJ1-2; D possibly corresponds to TRBD1 (5 bases). The germline V gene has CDR1 ENHRY and CDR2 SYGVKD. The CDR3 runs 12 residues. Trimming stripped 10 bases from V and 7 bases from J, with 16 bases between. CDR3 in amino acids: CATLTDKGGYTF. The CDR3 coding sequence is TGTGCCACCTTAACGGACAAAGGTGGCTACACCTTC.

Only a few counts were recorded for this clonotype. The rearrangement joins TRBV7-9 to TRBJ2-7; 7 bases are shared with TRBD2. V was pared by 6 bases and J by 7 bases, with 15 bases of the junction left unmatched. CDR3 size: 15 residues. Germline V gene lookup returns CDR1 SEHNR and CDR2 FQNEAQ (reference sequence). CDR3 in DNA: TGTGCCAGCAGGGCCCCTGGGGGGGGTTACGAGGAGCAGTACTTC. Residues: CASRAPGGGYEEQYF. Full variable domain (rest looked up from reference TRBV7-9 and TRBJ2-7): DTGVSQNPRHKITKRGQNVTFRCDPISEHNRLYWYRQTLGQGPEFLTYFQNEAQLEKSRLLSDRFSAERPKGSFSTLEIQRTEQGDSAMYLCASRAPGGGYEEQYFGPGTRLTVT.

The V and J genes are TRBV5-4 and TRBJ1-1, with 8 bases lining up with TRBD1. The CDR3 extends over 13 amino acids. V was pared by 4 bases and J by 7 bases, with 6 bases of the junction left unmatched. CDR1 and CDR2 (germline): SGHNT, YYREEE (reference sequence). The CDR3 sequence: CASSPETGVEAFF. The CDR3 bases are TGTGCCAGCAGCCCGGAGACAGGGGTTGAAGCTTTCTTT.

This clonotype was seen a handful of times. This chain joins TRBV7-2 and TRBJ1-1; D is ambiguous. Germline V gene sequence: CDR1 SGHTA, CDR2 FQGNSA. The CDR3 runs 15 residues. With 2 bases removed from V and 1 base from J, the gap between germline ends came to 11 bases. DNA of the CDR3: TGTGCCAGCAGCTTATTCCGTCCAGCGAACACTGAAGCTTTCTTT. Protein product: CASSLFRPANTEAFF.

This clonotype was seen a few times. This chain uses TRBV25-1 with TRBJ2-1, with TRBD2 identical over 10 bases. The CDR3 contains 18 residues. Germline loops: CDR1 MGHDK, CDR2 SYGVNS. Trimming at V came to 6 bases and at J to 0 bases, leaving 11 bases not matched to a gene. The CDR3 coding sequence is TGTGCCAGCAGCCCTTGGCTAGCGGGGGCGAGCTCCTACAATGAGCAGTTCTTC. It yields the protein CASSPWLAGASSYNEQFF.

This clonotype was detected a few times. This chain uses TRBV27 with TRBJ2-7; no clear D gene. Germline lookup yields CDR1 MNHEY and CDR2 SMNVEV (reference sequence). This CDR3 has 18 amino acids. The V gene lost 6 bases and the J gene lost 7 bases, with 31 bases spanning the gap. The CDR3 region has the DNA TGTGCCAGCAGCCACGGGTCCCAGCCTGATGGGGATTCGGAAGAGCAGTACTTC. Its translation is CASSHGSQPDGDSEEQYF.

This sequence joins TRBV5-5 and TRBJ1-1, with D tentatively TRBD1 (5 bases). CDR1 is SGHKS, CDR2 YYEKEE, per germline (reference sequence). The CDR3 loop spans 15 amino acids. V shed 2 bases and J shed 4 bases, with 15 bases lying between them. CDR3 sequence: CASSFGYPGSTEAFF. CDR3 in DNA: TGTGCCAGCAGCTTCGGTTACCCAGGGAGCACTGAAGCTTTCTTT.

This clonotype was counted between two and nine times. V gene TRBV20-1 combines with J gene TRBJ2-7, with TRBD1 matching 11 bases. The CDR3 length is 14 residues. The junction had 4 bases not matched to a gene; V was cut back by 6 bases and J by 0 bases. The germline CDR1 and CDR2 sequences are DFQATT and SNEGSKA (reference sequence). The CDR3 coding sequence is TGCAGTGCCGGGGACAGGGGGAGCTCCTACGAGCAGTACTTC. This encodes CSAGDRGSSYEQYF.

In this sample, this clonotype turned up a few times. The V gene is TRBV20-1, the J gene TRBJ1-5, with D possibly being TRBD1 (5 bases). This CDR3 has 13 amino acids. The germline gives CDR1 DFQATT, CDR2 SNEGSKA (reference sequence). V was trimmed by 1 base and J by 7 bases, leaving 11 bases between them. The CDR3 sequence is CSARVEGNQPQHF. For the CDR3, the DNA is TGCAGTGCTAGAGTTGAGGGGAACCAGCCCCAGCATTTT.

This chain connects TRBV4-2 to TRBJ2-3; D is unresolved. Trimming removed 4 bases from V and 4 bases from J, with 18 bases in between. Germline values: CDR1 LGHNA, CDR2 YNFKEQ. The CDR3 length is 16 residues. CDR3 nucleotides: TGTGCCAGCAGCCCCCACGGAACAGAACCGTCAGATACGCAGTATTTT. It translates to CASSPHGTEPSDTQYF.

This chain joins TRBV7-9 and TRBJ2-2, with 7 bases identical to TRBD1. Looked up from germline, CDR1 is SEHNR and CDR2 is FQNEAQ (reference sequence). The V gene end was trimmed by 5 bases and the J gene end by 0 bases; junction bases not matched to a gene: 12. CDR3 length: 18 residues. The DNA for the CDR3 is TGTGCCAGCAGCCCACCTATAGGGACAGTTACGAACACCGGGGAGCTGTTTTTT. It codes for CASSPPIGTVTNTGELFF.

The rearrangement joins TRBV7-9 to TRBJ2-5; a possible D gene is TRBD2 (5 bases). CDR1 and CDR2 from the germline V gene are SEHNR and FQNEAQ (reference sequence). The CDR3 extends over 16 amino acids. V shed 7 bases and J shed 2 bases, with 20 bases lying between them. The CDR3 loop is CASNGPRLLEQETQYF. The CDR3 DNA reads TGTGCCAGCAACGGACCCAGACTACTCGAACAAGAGACCCAGTACTTC.

This chain joins TRBV25-1 and TRBJ2-3; D may be TRBD1 or TRBD2 (5 bases each). The V end lost 1 base, the J end lost 4 bases, and 9 bases lay between the germline ends. Germline CDR1 and CDR2: MGHDK and SYGVNS. The CDR3 is 14 residues long. The CDR3 protein is CASSEWGTADTQYF. The CDR3 DNA is TGTGCCAGCAGTGAATGGGGGACCGCAGATACGCAGTATTTT.

This chain connects TRBV2 to TRBJ1-4, with 10 bases fitting TRBD1. Trimming removed 7 bases from V and 9 bases from J; junction bases left unmatched: 8. This CDR3 has 14 residues. Germline assignment: CDR1 SNHLY and CDR2 FYNNEI. The CDR3 is CASKGGQGLKKLFF. The CDR3 nucleotides are TGTGCCAGCAAGGGGGGACAGGGGTTGAAAAAACTGTTTTTT.

This clonotype was seen many times. This chain joins TRBV6-5 and TRBJ2-1; no clear D gene. Germline V lookup: CDR1 MNHEY, CDR2 SVGAGI. Deletions cut 4 bases from V and 12 bases from J, with 10 bases between. The CDR3 has 11 residues. In DNA form, the CDR3 reads TGTGCCAGCAGTTCCTTAGGTATGCAGTTCTTC. Its translation: CASSSLGMQFF.

This clonotype came up many times. CDR3 protein: CASIVGQGNSEQFF. In DNA, the CDR3 is TGTGCCAGCATCGTCGGACAGGGAAACAGTGAGCAGTTCTTC. This chain connects TRBV7-9 to TRBJ2-1, with 8 bases aligning to TRBD1. The CDR3 is made up of 14 amino acids. V gave up 7 bases and J gave up 9 bases; unmatched junction bases: 11. Per germline, CDR1 SEHNR and CDR2 FQNEAQ (reference sequence).

The gene calls are TRBV9 and TRBJ2-2, with D possibly being TRBD2 (5 bases). V lost 4 bases to trimming and J lost 1 base, with 8 bases between them. Looked up from germline, CDR1 is SGDLS and CDR2 is YYNGEE. This CDR3 region has 14 residues. The CDR3: CASSNRENTGELFF. In nucleotides, the CDR3 is TGTGCCAGCAGCAACCGGGAGAACACCGGGGAGCTGTTTTTT.